The 16 T cell receptor beta chains reported below all come from one sample, sequenced in a study of T-cell reconstitution after alpha-beta-depleted transplantation in children. Preparation of the TCRbeta library used unique molecular identifiers. TCRdb independently ran MiXCR on the PCR reads; one entry per CDR3 protein. Here the sample spans some 490,000 distinct CDR3 sequences, roughly an eighth being singletons. The sequencing here drew on PBMCs from the stem cell graft donor, taken from the stem cell graft. These receptors were collected from a human donor who donated a stem cell graft to a child with combined immunodeficiency.

Ten or more counts support this clonotype. The chain employs TRBV12-3 or TRBV12-4 and TRBJ1-3; D uncertain. V dropped 10 bases and J dropped 1 base, with 5 bases sitting between them. The CDR3 extends over 11 amino acids. The CDR3 DNA reads as TGTGCCACCGGATCTGGAAACACCATATATTTT. Protein: CATGSGNTIYF.

The rearrangement uses TRBV6-1 and TRBJ2-3, with D possibly matching TRBD2 (6 bases). Germline V lookup: CDR1 MNHNS, CDR2 SASEGT. The V gene lost 5 bases and the J gene lost 1 base, with 19 bases spanning the gap. CDR3 length: 17 residues. For the CDR3, the DNA is TGTGCCAGCAGTCTCCAAGGGACCTGGGGGGGCACAGATACGCAGTATTTT. Translating gives CASSLQGTWGGTDTQYF.

The V gene is TRBV6-1, the J gene TRBJ1-4; unclear D gene. The germline V and J ends were trimmed by 6 bases and 2 bases, with 13 bases remaining between them. Germline CDR1 reads MNHNS; CDR2 reads SASEGT. There are 15 residues in the CDR3. CDR3 DNA: TGTGCCAGCAGGGGGAATAACTGGACTAATGAAAAACTGTTTTTT. This encodes CASRGNNWTNEKLFF.

The V call is TRBV2, the J call TRBJ2-7; 8 positions agree with TRBD1. Germline V gene sequence: CDR1 SNHLY, CDR2 FYNNEI. The trim removed 8 bases at V and 8 bases at J, leaving 8 bases unmatched. The CDR3 is 12 amino acids. CDR3 protein: CASHGQGNKQYF. In DNA form, the CDR3 reads TGTGCCAGCCATGGACAGGGCAACAAGCAGTACTTC. The entire variable domain, with the rest obtained from reference TRBV2 and TRBJ2-7, is as follows: EPEVTQTPSHQVTQMGQEVILRCVPISNHLYFYWYRQILGQKVEFLVSFYNNEISEKSEIFDDQFSVERPDGSNFTLKIRSTKLEDSAMYFCASHGQGNKQYFGPGTRLTVT.

This clonotype was counted many times. This chain joins TRBV10-3 and TRBJ1-3; D remains ambiguous. The V and J ends lost 3 bases and 2 bases respectively, with 11 bases between them. In germline, CDR1 is ENHRY, CDR2 SYGVKD. The CDR3 is made up of 15 amino acids. Here the CDR3 reads CAISDTGKAGNTIYF. CDR3 nucleotides: TGTGCCATCAGTGACACGGGAAAGGCTGGAAACACCATATATTTT.

This clonotype was recorded at least ten times. The chain carries TRBV29-1 and TRBJ2-7; TRBD1 matches 9 bases. V gave up 4 bases and J gave up 3 bases; unmatched junction bases: 4. Germline values: CDR1 SQVTM, CDR2 ANQGSEA. The CDR3 spans 13 residues. The CDR3 region has the DNA TGCAGCGTTGGGGACAGGGTAATCTACGAGCAGTACTTC. Protein sequence: CSVGDRVIYEQYF.

A few counts support this clonotype. V and J are TRBV20-1 and TRBJ2-1; TRBD2 agrees at 7 bases. CDR1 and CDR2 (germline): DFQATT, SNEGSKA (reference sequence). This CDR3 has 14 residues. V lost 6 bases to trimming and J lost 0 bases; unmatched junction nucleotides: 5. In nucleotides, the CDR3 is TGCAGTGCGCTTAGCGGGTTCTCCTACAATGAGCAGTTCTTC. Residues: CSALSGFSYNEQFF.

This clonotype was observed many times. V is TRBV28 and J is TRBJ1-5; D remains unclear. The germline V gene has CDR1 MDHEN and CDR2 SYDVKM. V was clipped by 3 bases and J by 3 bases, with 12 bases between them. There are 15 residues in the CDR3. The DNA of the CDR3 is TGTGCCAGCAGTTTGGTCACAGTGCCCAATCAGCCCCAGCATTTT. Its translation is CASSLVTVPNQPQHF.

As concerns this clonotype: It may be a read error: a sequence one base away is much more abundant. V usage is TRBV5-1 and J usage is TRBJ2-3; TRBD2 agrees at 8 bases. The length of the CDR3 is 16 residues. Germline V lookup: CDR1 SGHRS, CDR2 YFSETQ. V lost 8 bases to trimming and J lost 5 bases; unmatched junction nucleotides: 16. CDR3 sequence: CARSPRLAYQGDTQYF. For the CDR3, the DNA is TGCGCCAGAAGCCCCCGACTAGCGTACCAAGGAGATACGCAGTATTTT. The full variable domain, rest sourced from reference TRBV5-1 and TRBJ2-3, is KAGVTQTPRYLIKTRGQQVTLSCSPISGHRSVSWYQQTPGQGLQFLFEYFSETQRNKGNFPGRFSGRQFSNSRSEMNVSTLELGDSALYLCARSPRLAYQGDTQYFGPGTRLTVL.

This clonotype has a single count. The junction departs from the called germline gene at one end, perhaps through a read error. The rearrangement links TRBV12-3 or TRBV12-4 to TRBJ1-1, with no clear D. The CDR3 sequence is 14 residues long. The DNA for the CDR3 is TGTGCCTGCAGTTTAAGGCTTATGAACACTGAAGCTTTCTTT. The encoded protein is CACSLRLMNTEAFF.

This clonotype was seen only a few times. J is TRBJ2-5 and V is TRBV12-3 or TRBV12-4; 9 nucleotides agree with TRBD2. The V gene end was trimmed by 6 bases and the J gene end by 1 base; junction bases not matched to a gene: 3. This CDR3 has 14 amino acids. The CDR3: CASRASGAQETQYF. In nucleotides, the CDR3 is TGTGCCAGCAGGGCTAGCGGGGCCCAAGAGACCCAGTACTTC.

The sample holds a few counts of this clonotype. The rearrangement uses TRBV27 and TRBJ2-3; D tentatively fits TRBD1 or TRBD2 (6 bases each). The CDR3 extends over 13 amino acids. With 7 bases removed from V and 6 bases from J, the gap between germline ends came to 14 bases. Germline V lookup: CDR1 MNHEY, CDR2 SMNVEV (reference sequence). The CDR3 loop is CASKVGGGDTQYF. The CDR3 DNA reads as TGTGCCAGCAAAGTGGGGGGCGGGGATACGCAGTATTTT.

V usage is TRBV6-1 and J usage is TRBJ1-1, with 12 positions matching TRBD1. V lost 5 bases, J lost 4 bases, and 20 bases stayed unmatched. The CDR3 has 20 amino acids. Germline CDR1 reads MNHNS; CDR2 reads SASEGT. CDR3 in amino acids: CASSQKAQGQGAVWGTEAFF. CDR3 DNA sequence: TGTGCCAGCAGTCAAAAAGCCCAGGGACAGGGGGCAGTTTGGGGCACTGAAGCTTTCTTT.

The rearrangement joins TRBV5-1 to TRBJ2-7; D not resolved. Trimming stripped 3 bases from V and 2 bases from J, with 12 bases between. CDR3 length: 14 amino acids. CDR1 and CDR2 (germline): SGHRS, YFSETQ. In nucleotides, the CDR3 is TGCGCCAGCAGCTACACGACGGTTACCTACGAGCAGTACTTC. The encoded protein is CASSYTTVTYEQYF.

This clonotype was seen a few times. This chain links TRBV7-9 with TRBJ2-1; D is possibly TRBD1 (5 bases). Per the germline V gene, CDR1 is SEHNR and CDR2 is FQNEAQ (reference sequence). The length of the CDR3 is 17 residues. Trimming stripped 2 bases from V and 1 base from J, with 15 bases between. The CDR3 DNA sequence: TGTGCCAGCAGCTTACCAGCAAGCAAGGGGTCCTACAATGAGCAGTTCTTC. Encoded protein: CASSLPASKGSYNEQFF.

This rearrangement joins TRBV18 to TRBJ2-7; 7 bases fit TRBD1. The germline gives CDR1 KGHSH, CDR2 LQKENI. The CDR3 has 14 residues. With V trimmed by 3 bases and J by 4 bases, 6 bases remained unmatched. The CDR3 sequence: CASSPGRGLYEQYF. In DNA, the CDR3 is TGTGCCAGCTCACCCGGCAGGGGGTTGTACGAGCAGTACTTC.